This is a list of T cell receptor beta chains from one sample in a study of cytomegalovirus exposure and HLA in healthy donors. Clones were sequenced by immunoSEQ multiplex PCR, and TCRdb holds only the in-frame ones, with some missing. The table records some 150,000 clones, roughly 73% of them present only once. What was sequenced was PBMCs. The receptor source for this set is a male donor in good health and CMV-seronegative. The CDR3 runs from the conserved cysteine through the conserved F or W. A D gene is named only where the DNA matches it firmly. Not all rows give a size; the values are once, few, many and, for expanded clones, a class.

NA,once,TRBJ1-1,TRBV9,CASSVDGGTEAFF,TGTGCCAGCAGCGTAGACGGGGGCACTGAAGCTTTCTTT
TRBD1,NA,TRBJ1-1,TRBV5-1,CASSRQGNTEAFF,TGCGCCAGCAGCCGACAGGGGAACACTGAAGCTTTCTTT
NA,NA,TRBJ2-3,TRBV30,CAWSFGRSTDTQYF,TGTGCCTGGAGCTTCGGTAGAAGCACAGATACGCAGTATTTT
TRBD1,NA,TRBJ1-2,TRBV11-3,CASSPRQGGGYTF,TGTGCCAGCAGCCCCCGACAGGGGGGTGGCTACACCTTC
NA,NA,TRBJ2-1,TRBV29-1,CSAGTPRHNEQFF,TGCAGCGCCGGGACTCCCCGCCACAATGAGCAGTTCTTC
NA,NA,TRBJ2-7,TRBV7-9,CASSLQGGTYEQYF,TGTGCCAGCAGTCTGCAGGGTGGAACCTACGAGCAGTACTTC
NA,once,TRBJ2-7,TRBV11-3,CASSLGGWGLKNGDEQYF,TGTGCCAGCAGCTTGGGGGGCTGGGGACTAAAGAACGGAGACGAGCAGTACTTC
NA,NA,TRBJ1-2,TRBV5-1,CASSLGVPNGYTF,TGCGCCAGCAGCTTGGGAGTACCTAATGGCTACACCTTC
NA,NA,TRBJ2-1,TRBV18,CASSPQANEQFF,TGTGCCAGCTCACCACAAGCCAATGAGCAGTTCTTC
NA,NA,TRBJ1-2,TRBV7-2,CASSRSTDYGYTF,TGTGCCAGCAGCCGGTCCACGGACTATGGCTACACCTTC
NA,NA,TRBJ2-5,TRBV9,CASSVRGGVQETQYF,TGTGCCAGCAGCGTGCGGGGTGGGGTCCAAGAGACCCAGTACTTC
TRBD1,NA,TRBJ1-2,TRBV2,CASKAEGAVGYTF,TGTGCCAGCAAGGCGGAGGGGGCGGTAGGCTACACCTTC
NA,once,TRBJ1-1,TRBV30,CAWSGGGETEAFF,TGTGCCTGGAGTGGGGGGGGTGAGACTGAAGCTTTCTTT
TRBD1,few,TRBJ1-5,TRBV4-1,CASSQPGQGAKPQHF,TGCGCCAGCAGCCAACCGGGACAGGGGGCGAAGCCCCAGCATTTT
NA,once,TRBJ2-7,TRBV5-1,CASSQEAYYEQYF,TGCGCCAGCAGCCAAGAGGCCTACTACGAGCAGTACTTC
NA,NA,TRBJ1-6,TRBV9,CASSVQGGENSPLHF,TGTGCCAGCAGCGTACAGGGCGGCGAAAATTCACCCCTCCACTTT
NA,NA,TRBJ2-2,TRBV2,CASSAEPTTGELFF,TGTGCCAGCAGTGCTGAGCCAACCACCGGGGAGCTGTTTTTT
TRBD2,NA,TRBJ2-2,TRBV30,CAWSVWGGTGELFF,TGTGCCTGGAGTGTATGGGGAGGGACCGGGGAGCTGTTTTTT
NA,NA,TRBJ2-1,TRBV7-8,CASSLYSGRGDEQFF,TGTGCCAGCAGCTTATACAGTGGCAGGGGAGATGAGCAGTTCTTC
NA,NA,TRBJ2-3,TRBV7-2,CASSPDRPDTDTQYF,TGTGCCAGCAGCCCGGACAGACCGGACACAGATACGCAGTATTTT
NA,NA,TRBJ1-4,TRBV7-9,CASGGTDSLNEKLFF,TGTGCCAGCGGGGGGACGGACTCTCTCAATGAAAAACTGTTTTTT
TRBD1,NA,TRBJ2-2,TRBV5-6,CASSLGTEYTGELFF,TGTGCCAGCAGCTTAGGGACAGAGTACACCGGGGAGCTGTTTTTT
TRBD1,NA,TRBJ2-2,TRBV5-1,CASSEDRGRIGELFF,TGCGCCAGCAGCGAGGACAGGGGGCGGATCGGGGAGCTGTTTTTT
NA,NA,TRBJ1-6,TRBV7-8,CASSLGETYNSPLHF,TGTGCCAGCAGCTTAGGAGAGACCTATAATTCACCCCTCCACTTT
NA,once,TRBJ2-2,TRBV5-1,CASSETGELFF,TGCGCCAGCAGCGAGACCGGGGAGCTGTTTTTT
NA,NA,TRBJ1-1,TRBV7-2,CASSLGGGANTEAFF,TGTGCCAGCAGCTTGGGGGGAGGGGCCAACACTGAAGCTTTCTTT